This is a list of T cell receptor beta chains from one sample in a study of blood T cell repertoires in COVID-19. Here immunoSEQ multiplex PCR was the method, and the copy in TCRdb shows in-frame clones only, minus some. This sample has about 170,000 clones; about 80% occur once, and the top ten carry approximately 12%. Sequenced material: PBMCs or T cells enriched from blood (not recorded which). The receptors originated from a man aged 50-60 years who had recovered from COVID-19. The CDR3 runs from the conserved cysteine through the conserved F or W. D genes are given only for firm matches. Clone size is given for some rows only: seen once, a few or many times, or a class if the clone is expanded.

- many TRBJ2-2 TRBV5-8 CASSFGGHGSGELFF TGTGCCAGCAGCTTCGGTGGACACGGGTCCGGGGAGCTGTTTTTT
- - TRBJ1-3 TRBV10-3 CAIRGGGNTIYF TGTGCCATCCGGGGAGGGGGAAACACCATATATTTT
- once TRBJ2-1 TRBV7-8 CASSLYERDNEQFF TGTGCCAGCAGCTTATACGAGAGGGACAATGAGCAGTTCTTC
- few TRBJ1-1 TRBV5-4 CASSPVGASTEAFF TGTGCCAGCAGCCCGGTGGGGGCTAGCACTGAAGCTTTCTTT
- - TRBJ2-7 TRBV19 CASSPGGWNNEQYF TGTGCCAGTAGCCCCGGAGGGTGGAATAACGAGCAGTACTTC
TRBD2 - TRBJ2-5 TRBV24-1 CATSDPRGGLAGEETQYF TGTGCCACCAGTGACCCAAGGGGCGGACTAGCGGGGGAAGAGACCCAGTACTTC
- - TRBJ1-2 TRBV23-1 CASKSGAGYTF TGCGCCAGCAAGTCAGGGGCCGGCTACACCTTC
TRBD2 - TRBJ2-7 TRBV6-6 CASSRLAGGVGDEQYF TGTGCCAGCAGTCGACTAGCGGGGGGCGTTGGGGACGAGCAGTACTTC
- - TRBJ2-1 TRBV28 CASSFGESAGVGEQFF TGTGCCAGCAGTTTTGGGGAGTCTGCCGGTGTAGGTGAGCAGTTCTTC
TRBD1 - TRBJ2-7 TRBV9 CASSVGDSPGEQYF TGTGCCAGCAGCGTAGGGGACAGCCCGGGGGAGCAGTACTTC
- - TRBJ1-6 TRBV7-9 CASSLAKGGDSPLHF TGTGCCAGCAGCTTAGCAAAGGGAGGGGATTCACCCCTCCACTTT
TRBD1 - TRBJ1-2 TRBV19 CASSYGTGDYGYTF TGTGCCAGTAGCTACGGGACAGGGGATTATGGCTACACCTTC
TRBD1 - TRBJ1-2 TRBV19 CASREQGARYGYTF TGTGCCAGTAGGGAGCAGGGGGCGCGGTATGGCTACACCTTC
- once TRBJ1-1 TRBV25-1 CASSEQNRVNTEAFF TGTGCCAGCAGTGAACAAAACAGGGTAAACACTGAAGCTTTCTTT
- - TRBJ2-4 TRBV18 CASSPPRGGKNIQYF TGTGCCAGCTCACCACCGCGGGGTGGCAAAAACATTCAGTACTTC
- - TRBJ1-3 TRBV12-5 CASGNRVSRSGNTIYF TGTGCTAGTGGTAACAGGGTAAGCAGGTCTGGAAACACCATATATTTT
- - TRBJ1-4 TRBV20-1 CSASAGGQGKLFF TGCAGTGCTAGTGCGGGGGGTCAGGGAAAACTGTTTTTT
- - TRBJ1-5 TRBV3-1/TRBV3-2 CASSRGRENQPQHF TGTGCCAGCAGCCGCGGACGGGAAAATCAGCCCCAGCATTTT
TRBD2 few TRBJ2-5 TRBV4-1 CASSPTSGGAGETQYF TGCGCCAGCAGCCCCACTAGCGGGGGGGCAGGAGAGACCCAGTACTTC
TRBD1 - TRBJ1-2 TRBV3-1/TRBV3-2 CASSQEQGAGYTF TGTGCCAGCAGCCAAGAACAGGGGGCTGGCTACACCTTC
- - TRBJ2-4 TRBV6-5 CASSYRGRGDIQYF TGTGCCAGCAGTTACAGGGGGCGCGGGGACATTCAGTACTTC
TRBD2 - TRBJ2-1 TRBV11-1 CASSLSGGRNNEQFF TGTGCCAGCAGCCTTAGCGGGGGAAGAAACAATGAGCAGTTCTTC
- - TRBJ2-5 TRBV5-6 CASSLNGRQETQYF TGTGCCAGCAGCTTAAACGGGAGACAAGAGACCCAGTACTTC
TRBD1 - TRBJ1-5 TRBV5-1 CASSPDRGGQPQHF TGCGCCAGCAGCCCCGACAGGGGAGGGCAGCCCCAGCATTTT
- - TRBJ1-4 TRBV7-9 CASSLTGSYNEKLFF TGTGCCAGCAGTCTAACCGGGAGCTATAATGAAAAACTGTTTTTT
- - TRBJ1-2 TRBV18 CASSPYPDSPYGYTF TGTGCCAGCTCACCCTATCCCGACAGCCCCTATGGCTACACCTTC
- - TRBJ1-2 TRBV5-4 CASSLDTNYGYTF TGTGCCAGCAGCTTGGACACTAACTATGGCTACACCTTC
- - TRBJ2-7 TRBV9 CASSEAAGYEQYF TGTGCCAGCAGCGAGGCGGCAGGGTACGAGCAGTACTTC
TRBD2 - TRBJ2-7 TRBV24-1 CATSDPTGGYEQYF TGTGCCACCAGTGATCCCACGGGGGGCTACGAGCAGTACTTC
- - TRBJ1-4 TRBV6-5 CASRKDGGNEKLFF TGTGCCAGCAGGAAGGACGGAGGGAATGAAAAACTGTTTTTT
- - TRBJ2-1 TRBV5-1 CASSSEQPGSYNEQFF TGCGCCAGCAGCTCCGAACAGCCTGGCTCCTACAATGAGCAGTTCTTC
- - TRBJ2-7 TRBV5-1 CASSLGTVEQYF TGCGCCAGCAGCTTGGGGACAGTCGAGCAGTACTTC
- few TRBJ1-4 TRBV18 CASSPNRRGGSDEKLFF TGTGCCAGCTCACCAAACCGCCGGGGGGGATCTGATGAAAAACTGTTTTTT
- - TRBJ1-5 TRBV3-1/TRBV3-2 CASSQGHVNQPQHF TGTGCCAGCAGCCAAGGACATGTCAATCAGCCCCAGCATTTT
TRBD1 - TRBJ1-3 TRBV7-9 CASSSRQGYSGNTIYF TGTGCCAGCAGCTCCCGACAGGGATACTCTGGAAACACCATATATTTT
TRBD1 - TRBJ1-2 TRBV7-9 CASSPWTGEGYGYTF TGTGCCAGCAGCCCCTGGACAGGGGAGGGCTATGGCTACACCTTC
- - TRBJ1-1 TRBV19 CASSIYYEAFF TGTGCCAGTAGTATTTACTACGAAGCTTTCTTT
- - TRBJ2-5 TRBV19 CASSSFGSRETQYF TGTGCCAGTAGCTCCTTCGGTAGCCGAGAGACCCAGTACTTC
- - TRBJ2-7 TRBV6-5 CASTEGVYYEQYF TGTGCCAGCACCGAGGGGGTCTACTACGAGCAGTACTTC
TRBD2 - TRBJ2-7 TRBV5-1 CASSALAGPREGFRYEQYF TGCGCCAGCAGCGCACTAGCCGGGCCAAGGGAGGGTTTTCGGTACGAGCAGTACTTC
- - TRBJ1-6 TRBV30 CAWTTFGGGYNSPLHF TGTGCCTGGACTACCTTCGGGGGGGGCTATAATTCACCCCTCCACTTT
- - TRBJ2-5 TRBV5-1 CASSGRLAGQETQYF TGCGCCAGCAGCGGCCGGTTGGCCGGGCAAGAGACCCAGTACTTC
TRBD2 - TRBJ2-3 TRBV9 CASSSYGGGEGTDTQYF TGTGCCAGCAGTTCCTACGGCGGGGGGGAGGGCACAGATACGCAGTATTTT
- - TRBJ1-2 TRBV5-4 CASSHGTLWTSGYTF TGTGCCAGCAGCCATGGGACACTATGGACGAGCGGCTACACCTTC
- - TRBJ1-2 TRBV15 CATSREPASGTQGSGGYTF TGTGCCACCAGCAGAGAACCAGCTAGTGGGACTCAGGGATCGGGAGGCTACACCTTC
- - TRBJ1-2 TRBV6-5 CASSLRQNNYGYTF TGTGCCAGCAGTTTGAGACAGAATAACTATGGCTACACCTTC
- - TRBJ1-4 TRBV2 CASSGDHIGKLFF TGTGCCAGCAGCGGGGATCATATTGGAAAACTGTTTTTT
TRBD1 - TRBJ2-3 TRBV2 CASSPDRGREDTQYF TGTGCCAGCAGCCCAGACAGGGGCAGGGAAGATACGCAGTATTTT
- - TRBJ2-3 TRBV18 CASSAVPTITDTQYF TGTGCCAGCTCAGCCGTTCCGACTATCACAGATACGCAGTATTTT
- - TRBJ1-2 TRBV20-1 CSASSTDYGYTF TGCAGTGCTAGTTCCACAGACTATGGCTACACCTTC
- - TRBJ2-7 TRBV12-3/TRBV12-4 CASTPGLGEQYF TGTGCCAGCACCCCGGGACTCGGAGAGCAGTACTTC
TRBD1 - TRBJ2-7 TRBV23-1 CASPTGDSNCYEQYF TGCGCCAGTCCGACAGGGGACTCTAACTGCTACGAGCAGTACTTC
TRBD1 once TRBJ1-4 TRBV9 CASSDRDRGGEKLFF TGTGCCAGCAGCGACCGGGACAGGGGAGGTGAAAAACTGTTTTTT
TRBD1 - TRBJ2-1 TRBV10-3 CAITSPAGTGSNEQFF TGTGCCATCACCTCCCCCGCCGGGACAGGGTCGAATGAGCAGTTCTTC
TRBD1 - TRBJ1-1 TRBV7-2 CASSLGDRAVGTEAFF TGTGCCAGCAGCTTAGGGGACAGGGCCGTTGGCACTGAAGCTTTCTTT
- - TRBJ2-5 TRBV5-1 CASSYGSGISQTQYF TGCGCCAGCAGCTACGGCTCGGGGATCTCACAGACCCAGTACTTC
- - TRBJ2-5 TRBV2 CASSVQGKQTQYF TGTGCCAGCAGTGTACAGGGCAAGCAGACCCAGTACTTC
- - TRBJ1-5 TRBV6-5 CASRQGSQPQHF TGTGCCAGCAGGCAGGGAAGTCAGCCCCAGCATTTT
TRBD1 - TRBJ2-7 TRBV7-9 CASSPTGAYEQYF TGTGCCAGCAGCCCTACAGGGGCCTACGAGCAGTACTTC
- - TRBJ1-2 TRBV2 CASKEEYGYTF TGTGCCAGCAAAGAAGAGTATGGCTACACCTTC